This T cell receptor (beta chain) was sequenced for a study of T cells in Graves' hyperthyroidism and ophthalmopathy. RNA transcripts served as the template for amplifying TCR beta CDR3 regions. The HTBI set primed first-round TCR CDR3 RT-PCR. TCRdb recomputed calls from the multiplex PCR reads with MiXCR, one row per CDR3 protein. The sample consists of fewer than 700,000 distinct CDR3 sequences, around 16% of them appearing once. This clonotype showed up just a few times. The CDR3 consists of 13 residues. CDR1 MNHNS and CDR2 SASEGT come from the germline V gene. V lost 5 bases to trimming and J lost 4 bases, with 9 bases between them. The patients, who ranged from 18 to 65 in age, presented with newly diagnosed hyperthyroidism lasting under 2 months.

This clonotype originated in a woman aged 25 to 39 with Graves' hyperthyroidism. The rearrangement links TRBV6-1 to TRBJ1-5; no firm D call. Material for sequencing was blood. This CDR3 is CASSPRVNQPQHF. The CDR3 nucleotides are TGTGCCAGCAGTCCAAGGGTAAATCAGCCCCAGCATTTT.